The 5 T cell receptor beta chains given below trace back to one sample, sequenced in a study of blood T cells in healthy people across ages. Through a sample-barcoded 5' primer and a J-beta primer mix, a second PCR was run for about 6 to 12 cycles. TCRdb redid the calling of the 5' RACE reads with MiXCR, one entry per CDR3 protein. The data contain about 1.6 million distinct CDR3 sequences, roughly 30% of them singletons. Sequenced: blood. The receptors derive from a woman under 40 in good health.

This clonotype was seen a handful of times. The chain is built from TRBV30 and TRBJ2-5; 11 bases are shared with TRBD2. The CDR3 contains 14 residues. The germline V gene encodes CDR1 GTSNPN and CDR2 SVGIG (reference sequence). With V trimmed by 4 bases and J by 6 bases, 7 bases remained unmatched. The CDR3 nucleotides read TGTGCCTGGATTATAGCGGGGGGGCCAAAGACCCAGTACTTC. It is translated as CAWIIAGGPKTQYF. The full variable domain, in which reference TRBV30 and TRBJ2-5 provide the parts outside the CDR3, is SQTIHQWPATLVQPVGSPLSLECTVEGTSNPNLYWYRQAAGRGLQLLFYSVGIGQISSEVPQNLSASRPQDRQFILSSKKLLLSDSGFYLCAWIIAGGPKTQYFGPGTRLLVL.

This clonotype was observed a handful of times. The rearrangement uses TRBV29-1 and TRBJ1-2; 7 bases are shared with TRBD1. The CDR3 is 12 amino acids. After removal of 6 bases from V and 3 bases from J, the junction contained 4 bases not matched to a gene. Germline assignment: CDR1 SQVTM and CDR2 ANQGSEA. DNA of the CDR3: TGCAGCGTCGCAGGGGGGGACTATGGCTACACCTTC. The encoded protein is CSVAGGDYGYTF.

This clonotype was detected a few times. The chain's CDR3 is CASSLLGRGNYGYTF. In DNA form, the CDR3 reads TGTGCCAGCAGTTTGTTAGGCAGGGGGAACTATGGCTACACCTTC. The rearrangement links TRBV27 to TRBJ1-2, with 7 bases identical to TRBD1. The CDR3 is 15 amino acids. Trimming removed 3 bases from V and 2 bases from J; junction bases left unmatched: 6. Germline V lookup: CDR1 MNHEY, CDR2 SMNVEV (reference sequence).

This clonotype has more than one count but fewer than ten. V usage is TRBV3-1 and J usage is TRBJ2-7; tentatively, D is TRBD2 (5 bases). V shed 1 base and J shed 2 bases, with 12 bases lying between them. Germline values: CDR1 LGHDT, CDR2 YNNKEL (reference sequence). This CDR3 is 15 amino acids long. CDR3 sequence (DNA): TGTGCCAGCAGCCAAGCGGGGAACCCTACCTACGAGCAGTACTTC. It yields the protein CASSQAGNPTYEQYF.

This clonotype turned up a few times. The rearrangement links TRBV11-2 to TRBJ2-4, with D maybe TRBD2 (7 bases). This CDR3 region has 16 residues. CDR1 and CDR2 (germline): SGHAT, FQNNGV. Trimming stripped 7 bases from V and 8 bases from J, with 24 bases between. In DNA, the CDR3 is TGTGCCAGCATCCCTCTCCGCCGGGGGGCTTTTGACATTCAGTACTTC. The encoded protein is CASIPLRRGAFDIQYF.